The clone carrying this T cell receptor beta chain showed up many times. As yet, its antigen is unknown. The record originates from a study of CD8 T cells in ankylosing spondylitis. General study findings and limits: It was reported that disease-linked clones were significantly enriched in matched ankylosing spondylitis synovial fluid. Seemingly distinctive of ankylosing spondylitis blood was a TCR beta motif formed by eight highly homologous variants.

TCRdb reprocessed the 5' RACE reads with MiXCR, giving one entry per CDR3 protein. The sample contains about 540,000 distinct CDR3 sequences, 10% to 15% of which appear only once. Trimming pared 1 base from V and 11 bases from J, leaving 7 bases between. The CDR3 loop spans 11 amino acids. Germline CDR1 is LGHDT and CDR2 is YNNKEL (reference sequence). The V gene is TRBV3-1, the J gene TRBJ2-3; D is unresolved. The receptor was derived from a male donor with ankylosing spondylitis. Sequencing was done on a sample of blood, either unsorted or a sorted T cell fraction (not recorded which). CDR3 protein: CASSQGSWQYF. In DNA, the CDR3 is TGTGCCAGCAGCCAAGGAAGCTGGCAGTATTTT.